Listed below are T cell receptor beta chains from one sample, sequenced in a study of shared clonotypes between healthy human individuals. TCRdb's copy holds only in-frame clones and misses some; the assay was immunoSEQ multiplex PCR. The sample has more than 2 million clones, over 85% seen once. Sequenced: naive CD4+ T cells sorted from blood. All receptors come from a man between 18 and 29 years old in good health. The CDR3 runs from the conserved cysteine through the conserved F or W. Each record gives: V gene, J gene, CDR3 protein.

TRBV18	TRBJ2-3	CATSGLASTDTQYF
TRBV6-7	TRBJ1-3	CAAVTDTIYF
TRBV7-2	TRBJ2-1	CASSLRRGALEQFF
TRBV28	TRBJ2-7	CASSLGGGSIYEQYF
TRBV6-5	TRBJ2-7	CASSPLGQGLYEQYF
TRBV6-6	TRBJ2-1	CASKTQGLAGYNEQFF
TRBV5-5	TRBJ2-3	CASSFRDRDTDTQYF
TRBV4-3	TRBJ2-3	CASSQLGQGASTDTQYF
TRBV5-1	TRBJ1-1	CASSLGQGTTEAFF
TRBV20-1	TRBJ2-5	CSAYRGETQYF
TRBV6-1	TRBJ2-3	CASSDWRGGTDTQYF
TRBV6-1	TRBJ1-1	CASSVDSPNTEAFF
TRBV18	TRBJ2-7	CASSTGRFRIEQYF
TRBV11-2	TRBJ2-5	CASSLKREGLGTQYF
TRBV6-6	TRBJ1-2	CASSPAGTGKGYTF
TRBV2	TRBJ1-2	CASSEFSDRTYGYTF
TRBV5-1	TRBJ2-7	CASSPGQLSYEQYF
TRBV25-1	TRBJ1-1	CASSDPRVGNTEAFF
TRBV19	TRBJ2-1	CASSIPTRGFYNEQFF
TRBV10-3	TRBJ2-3	CAIRLAGGLGTQYF
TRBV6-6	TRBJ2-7	CASSPQREDDYEQYF
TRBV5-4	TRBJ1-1	CASSMGTRQGRNTEAFF
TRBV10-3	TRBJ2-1	CAISDIAGVDEQFF
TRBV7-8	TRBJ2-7	CAAGVGYEQYF
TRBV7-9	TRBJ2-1	CASSSQRPGLDLNEQFF
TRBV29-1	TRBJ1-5	CSVILQSSNQPQHF
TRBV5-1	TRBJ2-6	CASSPVAGSGANVLTF
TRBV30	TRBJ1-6	CAWREGRTPLHF
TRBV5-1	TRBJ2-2	CASSSLGTNTGELFF
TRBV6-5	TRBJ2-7	CASRGPGGTSYEQYF
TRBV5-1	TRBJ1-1	CASSRGQGQTEAFF
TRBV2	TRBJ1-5	CASRVDRLSNQPQHF
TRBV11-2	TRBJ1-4	CASSLSHRAIFATNEKLFF
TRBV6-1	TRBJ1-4	CASSRGNEKLFF
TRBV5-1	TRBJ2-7	CASSLSGSSSSYEQYF
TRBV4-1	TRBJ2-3	CASSQVITDTQYF
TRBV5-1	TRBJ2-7	CASSLETGGEQYF
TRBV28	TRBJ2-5	CASSLSGGPSAQYF
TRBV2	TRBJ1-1	CASTPNRASTEAFF
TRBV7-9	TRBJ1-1	CASSLSYTEAFF
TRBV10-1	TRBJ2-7	CASSESEKPGIYEQYF
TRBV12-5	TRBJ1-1	CASGRTGNTEAFF
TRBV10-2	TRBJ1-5	CASGETANQPQHF
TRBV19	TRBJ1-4	CASSISWGRPTGGREKLFF
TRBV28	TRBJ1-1	CASGGGGAMNTEAFF
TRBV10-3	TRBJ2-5	CAISRAGGKAETQYF
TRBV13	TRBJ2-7	CASSQARVSYEQYF
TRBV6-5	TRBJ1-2	CACRLRASNYGYTF
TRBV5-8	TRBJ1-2	CASSRQGSYGYTF
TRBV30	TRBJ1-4	CAWSVAGGEKLFF
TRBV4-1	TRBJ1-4	CASSQVWVATNEKLFF
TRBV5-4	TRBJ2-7	CASSLNGGAYEQYF
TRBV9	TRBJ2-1	CASSPDVQGREEQFF
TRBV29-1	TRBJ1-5	CSVGGLNSNQPQHF
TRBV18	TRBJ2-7	CASSPRGAEGEQYF
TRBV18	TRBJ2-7	CASSLVDEQYF
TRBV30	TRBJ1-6	CAWSQPIGRYSPLHF